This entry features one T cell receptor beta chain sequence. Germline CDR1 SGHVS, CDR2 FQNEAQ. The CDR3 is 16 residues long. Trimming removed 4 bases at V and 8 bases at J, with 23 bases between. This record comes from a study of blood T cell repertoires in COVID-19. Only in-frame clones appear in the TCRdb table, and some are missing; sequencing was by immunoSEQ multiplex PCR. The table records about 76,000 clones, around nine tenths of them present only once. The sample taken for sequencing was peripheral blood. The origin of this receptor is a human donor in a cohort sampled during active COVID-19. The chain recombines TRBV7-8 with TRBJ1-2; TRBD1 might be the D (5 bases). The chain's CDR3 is CASSSLSQSLTDGYTF. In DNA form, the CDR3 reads TGTGCCAGCAGCTCCCTTTCCCAAAGCCTGACAGACGGCTACACCTTC. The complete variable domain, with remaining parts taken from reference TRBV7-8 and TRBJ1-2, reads GAGVSQSPRYKVAKRGQDVALRCDPISGHVSLFWYQQALGQGPEFLTYFQNEAQLDKSGLPSDRFFAERPEGSVSTLKIQRTQQEDSAVYLCASSSLSQSLTDGYTFGSGTRLTVV.